Below are 22 T cell receptor beta chains sequenced from a single sample in a study of regulatory T cells in long-lasting Graves disease. Regarding time point: newly diagnosed GD, antithyroid drugs for less than 3 months. There was RNA extracted from PBMCs, and the TCR library was made from it. The TCR beta library used iRepertoire HTBI primers with Arm-PCR amplification of CDR3. TCRdb reanalysed the multiplex PCR reads using MiXCR and keeps one entry per CDR3 protein. The sample carries over 350,000 distinct CDR3 sequences, 12% to 15% recorded once. These records were also assigned to another study, of T cells in Graves' hyperthyroidism and ophthalmopathy.

Sequences were derived from peripheral blood mononuclear cells (PBMCs), sampled at new diagnosis, from a patient treated with antithyroid drugs. These receptors came from a woman aged 45 to 65 with Graves disease.

On this clonotype: One base away lies a much larger clone, so this may be a sequencing read error. The CDR3 end shows no conserved phenylalanine or tryptophan, and so a read error is likely. The rearrangement uses TRBV7-8 and TRBJ2-7; 7 bases fit TRBD1. The trim removed 5 bases at V and 9 bases at J, leaving 13 bases unmatched. This CDR3 is built from 14 residues. Germline CDR1 and CDR2: SGHVS and FQNEAQ. CDR3 sequence: CASSAAGTVTWQYS. The CDR3 coding sequence is TGTGCCAGCAGCGCGGCCGGGACAGTTACATGGCAGTACTCC.

The chain links TRBV7-8 to TRBJ2-4, with D perhaps matching TRBD1 (6 bases). V lost 4 bases and J lost 4, with 14 bases in between. The germline V gene has CDR1 SGHVS and CDR2 FQNEAQ. The CDR3 runs 15 residues. The chain's CDR3 is CASSSPWTEKNIQYF. The DNA for the CDR3 is TGTGCCAGCAGCTCTCCCTGGACAGAAAAAAACATTCAGTACTTC.

Details on this clonotype: Since a much larger clone is just one base distant, this may be a read error. V gene TRBV28 combines with J gene TRBJ2-4; 7 bases match TRBD1. The germline V gene encodes CDR1 MDHEN and CDR2 SYDVKM. The length of the CDR3 is 16 residues. V trimming: 5 bases; J trimming: 0 bases; junction bases outside the gene matches: 7. The CDR3 nucleotides read TGTGCCAGCAGTGGGCAGGGGGTGGTAGCCAAAAACATTCAGTACTTC. Residues: CASSGQGVVAKNIQYF.

V and J are TRBV7-9 and TRBJ1-2; a weak D match, TRBD1 (5 bases). Germline-derived CDR1 and CDR2 are SEHNR and FQNEAQ (reference sequence). The CDR3 contains 16 residues. V lost 3 bases to trimming and J lost 4 bases, with 18 bases between them. The CDR3 bases are TGTGCCAGCAGCTTGGGGGTCGTGGCGCGCGGCTATGGCTACACCTTC. It encodes CASSLGVVARGYGYTF.

This clonotype was found many times. The V and J genes are TRBV20-1 and TRBJ2-7; 8 nucleotides align to TRBD2. V gave up 4 bases and J gave up 2 bases; unmatched junction bases: 7. The CDR3 totals 14 residues. Germline-derived CDR1 and CDR2 are DFQATT and SNEGSKA (reference sequence). CDR3 sequence reads: CSAKSGSATYEQYF. The CDR3 DNA is TGCAGTGCTAAAAGCGGGAGTGCCACCTACGAGCAGTACTTC.

There are many counts of this clonotype. The chain has TRBV11-2 and TRBJ1-5; D uncertain. Germline lookup yields CDR1 SGHAT and CDR2 FQNNGV. CDR3 size: 15 residues. V lost 2 bases to trimming and J lost 0 bases, with 8 bases between them. The CDR3 coding sequence is TGTGCCAGCAGCTTACGAGGGTATAGCAATCAGCCCCAGCATTTT. Translated: CASSLRGYSNQPQHF.

This clonotype was recorded a few times. The chain couples TRBV5-1 to TRBJ2-1; D uncertain. Trimming removed 0 bases at V and 5 bases at J, with 9 bases between. In germline, CDR1 is SGHRS, CDR2 YFSETQ. This CDR3 comprises 14 residues. CDR3 residues: CASSLAGSNNEQFF. CDR3 in DNA: TGCGCCAGCAGCTTGGCCGGGTCTAACAATGAGCAGTTCTTC.

Ten or more counts support this clonotype. V and J are TRBV12-3 or TRBV12-4 and TRBJ2-7, with D maybe TRBD2 (6 bases). V was cut by 5 bases and J by 7 bases, with 21 bases left in between. This CDR3 comprises 15 residues. CDR3 sequence: CASSLHPSGVGEQYF. CDR3 coding DNA: TGTGCCAGCAGTCTACACCCTTCGGGGGTGGGAGAGCAGTACTTC.

This clonotype was counted at least ten times. This rearrangement joins TRBV2 to TRBJ1-2; 9 nucleotides align to TRBD1. V dropped 8 bases and J dropped 5; count of bases not matched to a gene: 15. The germline V gene has CDR1 SNHLY and CDR2 FYNNEI. CDR3 length: 16 amino acids. CDR3 nucleotide sequence: TGTGCCAGCGCCCTCCAAACAGGGGGCGGAACGTATGGCTACACCTTC. Translation gives CASALQTGGGTYGYTF.

This clonotype was counted ten times or more. The chain carries TRBV2 and TRBJ2-3, with no clear D. Trimming left V 6 bases short and J 2 bases short, with 24 bases between. Looked up from germline, CDR1 is SNHLY and CDR2 is FYNNEI. This CDR3 has 18 residues. The CDR3 DNA follows: TGTGCCAGCAGGGGAACCCGGAGAAGTAGCCACGACACAGATACGCAGTATTTT. Its translation: CASRGTRRSSHDTDTQYF.

This clonotype was counted ten times or more. The chain uses TRBV28 and TRBJ2-1; no clear D gene. V lost 7 bases to trimming and J lost 0 bases, with 13 bases between them. The CDR3 is made up of 15 amino acids. From germline, CDR1 is MDHEN and CDR2 SYDVKM. The CDR3 protein is CASNTRPSSYNEQFF. The CDR3 DNA sequence: TGTGCCAGCAACACTCGACCGAGCTCCTACAATGAGCAGTTCTTC.

The sample holds many counts of this clonotype. The chain joins TRBV10-3 to TRBJ2-7; possible D gene TRBD2, 5 bases. Germline lookup yields CDR1 ENHRY and CDR2 SYGVKD. V was trimmed by 3 bases and J by 1 base, leaving 10 bases between them. This CDR3 spans 14 amino acids. CDR3 protein: CAISDWGESYEQYF. CDR3 DNA sequence: TGTGCCATCAGTGATTGGGGAGAATCCTACGAGCAGTACTTC.

This clonotype was observed a few times. CDR3 protein: CASSHGQGQIHEQYF. As DNA, the CDR3 is TGTGCCAGTAGTCACGGACAGGGTCAAATCCACGAGCAGTACTTC. V gene TRBV19 combines with J gene TRBJ2-7, with 8 bases that match TRBD1. V lost 5 bases to trimming and J lost 5 bases; unmatched junction nucleotides: 11. The CDR3 consists of 15 residues. CDR1 LNHDA and CDR2 SQIVND come from the germline V gene (reference sequence).

This clonotype was seen a few times. The limits of the CDR3 on the DNA are not certain, so only TCRdb's listed CDR3 is given. The V gene is TRBV2, the J gene TRBJ2-3. Germline V gene data show CDR1 as SNHLY and CDR2 as FYNNEI. The CDR3 comprises 13 residues, both ends counted. CDR3 protein: CASSVFLPDTQYF.

The chain joins TRBV6-6 to TRBJ2-7; possibly TRBD1 or TRBD2 for D (5 bases each). The germline gives CDR1 MNHNY, CDR2 SVGAGI (reference sequence). With 0 bases removed from V and 2 bases from J, the gap between germline ends came to 11 bases. CDR3 length: 15 amino acids. The CDR3 here is CASSYSRDLTYEQYF. As DNA, the CDR3 is TGTGCCAGCAGTTACTCGAGGGACCTAACCTACGAGCAGTACTTC.

Details on this clonotype: A read error is likely, as this CDR3 ends without the conserved phenylalanine or tryptophan. The V call is TRBV27, the J call TRBJ2-7, with TRBD1 matching 7 bases. Germline V gene sequence: CDR1 MNHEY, CDR2 SMNVEV (reference sequence). This CDR3 spans 15 amino acids. Trimming cost V 2 bases and J 3 bases; bases outside gene matches: 7. DNA for the CDR3: TGTGCCAGCAGTTTAGGACGACAGGGCGGCTACGAGCAGTACCTC. It is translated as CASSLGRQGGYEQYL.

This clonotype was observed many times. The chain employs TRBV11-2 and TRBJ2-7; D is perhaps TRBD1 or TRBD2 (5 bases each). This CDR3 contains 17 residues. The V end was cut by 2 bases, the J end by 3 bases, with 20 bases between. The germline gives CDR1 SGHAT, CDR2 FQNNGV. The CDR3 nucleotides are TGTGCCAGCAGCTTATGGGGCCCCGCGGGCCTACTCTACGAGCAGTACTTC. Translating it yields CASSLWGPAGLLYEQYF.

This clonotype was counted ten times or more. The chain couples TRBV10-1 to TRBJ2-7; TRBD1 or TRBD2 may be the D gene (5 bases each). Germline V gene data show CDR1 as WNHNN and CDR2 as SYGVQD (reference sequence). Trimming removed 4 bases from V and 6 bases from J, with 13 bases in between. There are 13 residues in the CDR3. In DNA, the CDR3 is TGCGCCAGCAGTGTTACGGGGCAGGGCGAGCAGTACTTC. Translated, it gives CASSVTGQGEQYF.

CDR3 in DNA: TGCGCCAGCAGCTTGGCCGGACAGGGTCTAGATACGCAGTATTTT. This encodes CASSLAGQGLDTQYF. This rearrangement joins TRBV5-1 to TRBJ2-3, with 8 positions matching TRBD1. Germline V gene data show CDR1 as SGHRS and CDR2 as YFSETQ. The CDR3 extends over 15 amino acids. The V gene end was trimmed by 0 bases and the J gene end by 5 bases; junction bases not matched to a gene: 5.

In this sample, this clonotype turned up many times. The genes are TRBV5-1 and TRBJ2-7, with a tentative D call TRBD1 (5 bases). CDR3 size: 16 residues. The V gene's germline CDR1 is SGHRS and CDR2 YFSETQ. V gave up 0 bases and J gave up 3 bases, with 16 bases separating them. CDR3 sequence reads: CASSLGGRVGYYEQYF. The CDR3 DNA reads as TGCGCCAGCAGCTTGGGGGGCAGGGTAGGCTACTACGAGCAGTACTTC.

This clonotype has a count of ten or more. This sequence joins TRBV28 and TRBJ2-5, with TRBD2 as a possible D gene (5 bases). Trimming stripped 2 bases from V and 2 bases from J, with 15 bases between. This CDR3 region has 16 residues. The germline V gene encodes CDR1 MDHEN and CDR2 SYDVKM. The CDR3 bases are TGTGCCAGCAGTTTAGGGGTTGCAGCGGTACAAGAGACCCAGTACTTC. Its translation is CASSLGVAAVQETQYF.

The J gene is TRBJ2-2, the V gene TRBV6-1, with no clear D. The germline CDR1 and CDR2 sequences are MNHNS and SASEGT. Trimming stripped 3 bases from V and 3 bases from J, with 14 bases between. The CDR3 is 16 residues long. The CDR3 bases are TGTGCCAGCAGTGAGACCCAGACGATGGACACCGGGGAGCTGTTTTTT. This encodes CASSETQTMDTGELFF.